These 19 T cell receptor beta chains were all obtained from the same sample, sequenced in a study of blood T cell repertoires in COVID-19 (dated by TCRdb to 2019 to 2021). The library relied on the immunoSEQ multiplex PCR assay. TCRdb holds this immuneACCESS table with in-frame rearrangements only. Some clones are missing; in checked studies, unresolved V genes explain under half, and the rest has no known cause. In all, the sample holds around 82,000 clones, and roughly 90% of those were seen once. The ten largest make up 5.5% to 7.5% of the sample. Sequenced material: peripheral blood. The receptors stem from a man older than 75 with COVID-19, enrolled during active disease.

This chain connects TRBV5-1 to TRBJ2-7; weak D call: TRBD1 (6 bases). Germline V gene sequence: CDR1 SGHRS, CDR2 YFSETQ. Between the trimmed V and J ends, which lost 1 base and 3 bases, there was a span of 14 bases. CDR3 size: 15 residues. The CDR3 DNA is TGCGCCAGCAGCTTGAATCAGGGGTTAGGCTACGAGCAGTACTTC. Residues: CASSLNQGLGYEQYF.

The CDR3 DNA sequence: TGCGCCAGCAGCCAAGATAGAGGAACGACAGGCCTCCGGGAGACCCAGTACTTC. Protein: CASSQDRGTTGLRETQYF. This sequence joins TRBV4-1 and TRBJ2-5, with D possibly TRBD1 on 6 matching bases. The CDR3 is 18 residues long. Germline V lookup: CDR1 MGHRA, CDR2 YSYEKL. The germline V and J ends were trimmed by 0 bases and 5 bases, with 22 bases remaining between them.

This chain connects TRBV6-2 or TRBV6-3 to TRBJ1-5, with 12 bases identical to TRBD1. The CDR3 spans 19 residues. Germline V gene lookup returns CDR1 MNHEY and CDR2 SVGEGT. V lost 0 bases to trimming and J lost 2 bases; unmatched junction nucleotides: 8. CDR3 amino acids: CASSYSLRDRGPRNQPQHF. DNA of the CDR3: TGTGCCAGCAGTTACTCCCTTCGGGACAGGGGGCCACGCAATCAGCCCCAGCATTTT.

This chain links TRBV7-9 with TRBJ2-1; TRBD1 is a possible D gene (7 bases). Germline-derived CDR1 and CDR2 are SEHNR and FQNEAQ (reference sequence). The CDR3 runs 17 residues. V lost 5 bases, J lost 2 bases, and 19 bases lay in between. The CDR3 spells CASSPTRGTATYNEQFF. In DNA form, the CDR3 reads TGTGCCAGCAGCCCAACCCGGGGGACAGCCACCTACAATGAGCAGTTCTTC.

This clone has only a few counts. The chain links TRBV5-1 to TRBJ2-1; 7 bases are a match to TRBD1. Trimming removed 4 bases from V and 3 bases from J; junction bases left unmatched: 4. CDR3 length equals 14 residues. Germline CDR1 is SGHRS and CDR2 is YFSETQ. The CDR3 DNA reads as TGCGCCAGCAGCGGGGACAGACACTACAATGAGCAGTTCTTC. It encodes CASSGDRHYNEQFF.

The CDR3 region is CATSPGRDDYGYTF. CDR3 nucleotide sequence: TGTGCCACCAGCCCGGGGAGGGACGACTATGGCTACACCTTC. This chain joins TRBV15 and TRBJ1-2; D may be TRBD1 (5 bases). This CDR3 is built from 14 residues. V was pared by 5 bases and J by 3 bases, with 13 bases between. CDR1 and CDR2 (germline): LNHNV, YYDKDF (reference sequence).

V is TRBV5-5 and J is TRBJ2-3, with a tentative D call TRBD2 (6 bases). This CDR3 region has 14 residues. Germline CDR1 reads SGHKS; CDR2 reads YYEKEE (reference sequence). Trimming pared 4 bases from V and 0 bases from J, leaving 9 bases between. The CDR3 here is CASSRSGSTDTQYF. In nucleotides, the CDR3 is TGTGCCAGCAGCCGTAGCGGAAGCACAGATACGCAGTATTTT.

This chain links TRBV7-2 with TRBJ1-1; D is perhaps TRBD1 (6 bases). CDR1 and CDR2 (germline): SGHTA, FQGNSA. This CDR3 region has 18 residues. V was cut by 1 base and J by 0 bases, with 18 bases left in between. The CDR3 here is CASSLDGGLVRLNTEAFF. CDR3 sequence (DNA): TGTGCCAGCAGCTTAGATGGGGGCTTAGTACGGTTGAACACTGAAGCTTTCTTT.

V usage is TRBV29-1 and J usage is TRBJ2-7, with D maybe TRBD1 (5 bases). CDR3 length: 14 amino acids. V was pared by 4 bases and J by 2 bases, with 15 bases between. CDR1 is SQVTM, CDR2 ANQGSEA, per germline. CDR3 sequence reads: CSVVSGRSAYEQYF. The CDR3 bases are TGCAGCGTTGTATCAGGGCGTAGTGCCTACGAGCAGTACTTC.

This chain connects TRBV13 to TRBJ2-5; a possible D gene is TRBD1 (6 bases). The CDR3 loop spans 15 amino acids. Per the germline V gene, CDR1 is PRHDT and CDR2 is FYEKMQ (reference sequence). Trimming removed 5 bases at V and 2 bases at J, with 15 bases between. CDR3 coding DNA: TGTGCCAGCAGCGCCTACCCGACAGGTCAAGAGACCCAGTACTTC. This codes for CASSAYPTGQETQYF.

V and J are TRBV5-4 and TRBJ1-2, with D possibly being TRBD1 (6 bases). Germline V gene lookup returns CDR1 SGHNT and CDR2 YYREEE (reference sequence). V lost 4 bases to trimming and J lost 8 bases, with 18 bases between them. This CDR3 is 14 amino acids long. For the CDR3, the DNA is TGTGCCAGCAGCCCTGGTCAGGGGCGCGAGGGCTACACCTTC. Translated, it gives CASSPGQGREGYTF.

The rearrangement joins TRBV7-3 to TRBJ1-1; D is unclear. The V gene lost 4 bases and the J gene lost 2 bases, with 8 bases spanning the gap. This CDR3 is built from 13 residues. Germline V gene lookup returns CDR1 SGHTA and CDR2 FQGTGA. Here the CDR3 DNA reads TGTGCCAGCAGCTACCGGGGAAACACTGAAGCTTTCTTT. Translation: CASSYRGNTEAFF.

The V and J genes are TRBV11-2 and TRBJ1-1; D gene unclear. The V end lost 5 bases, the J end lost 0 bases, and 7 bases lay between the germline ends. CDR3 size: 13 residues. Germline V CDR1 and CDR2: SGHAT, FQNNGV. The CDR3: CASSVYMNTEAFF. The CDR3 bases are TGTGCCAGCAGCGTTTATATGAACACTGAAGCTTTCTTT.

V usage is TRBV29-1 and J usage is TRBJ1-2; 11 nucleotides line up with TRBD1. Germline V gene lookup returns CDR1 SQVTM and CDR2 ANQGSEA. Unmatched junction bases numbered 13, after V lost 5 bases and J lost 8 bases. CDR3 length: 15 residues. The CDR3, as DNA: TGCAGCGTTCAGTCTAGGGGACAGGGGGTGGGAGGCTACACCTTC. It encodes CSVQSRGQGVGGYTF.

The chain uses TRBV18 and TRBJ1-5, with D hard to call. Germline CDR1 and CDR2: KGHSH and LQKENI. Trimming left V 2 bases short and J 3 bases short, with 11 bases between. The CDR3 has 15 residues. The CDR3 reads CASSPRTGDNQPQHF. The CDR3 DNA is TGTGCCAGCTCACCAAGGACTGGGGACAATCAGCCCCAGCATTTT.

The gene calls are TRBV11-2 and TRBJ1-4; the D gene is possibly TRBD1 (6 bases). This CDR3 is built from 17 residues. The V and J ends lost 3 bases and 8 bases respectively, with 22 bases between them. Germline CDR1 reads SGHAT; CDR2 reads FQNNGV. The CDR3 region has the DNA TGTGCCAGCAGCTTCCGGGGAGGGCGAGGGGGGTACGAAAAACTGTTTTTT. Protein: CASSFRGGRGGYEKLFF.

This clone was detected once. The chain is built from TRBV15 and TRBJ2-5; no clear D. The length of the CDR3 is 16 residues. V lost 0 bases and J lost 5, with 16 bases in between. Looked up from germline, CDR1 is LNHNV and CDR2 is YYDKDF (reference sequence). The CDR3 spells CATSRDPPPGEETQYF. As DNA, the CDR3 is TGTGCCACCAGCAGAGATCCCCCGCCCGGTGAGGAGACCCAGTACTTC.

V and J are TRBV18 and TRBJ1-3, with 10 bases lining up with TRBD1. Trimming cost V 3 bases and J 3 bases; bases outside gene matches: 8. There are 17 residues in the CDR3. CDR1 and CDR2 from the germline V gene are KGHSH and LQKENI. The CDR3 region is CASSPSTGGSFGNTIYF. In DNA form, the CDR3 reads TGTGCCAGCTCACCGTCGACAGGGGGCTCATTTGGAAACACCATATATTTT.

The J gene is TRBJ1-2, the V gene TRBV19; D gene unclear. Germline V gene lookup returns CDR1 LNHDA and CDR2 SQIVND (reference sequence). Trimming stripped 1 base from V and 2 bases from J, with 11 bases between. This CDR3 is built from 15 residues. For the CDR3, the DNA is TGTGCCAGTAGTATAGTTGGCGGAGAGAACTATGGCTACACCTTC. This gives the protein CASSIVGGENYGYTF.